The entry below gives a single T cell receptor beta chain sequence along with its context. What the recovered Cohort 3 donors had was two negative PCRs, clearance, or symptom resolution. The data stem from a study of blood T cell repertoires in COVID-19. The V gene end was trimmed by 2 bases and the J gene end by 10 bases; junction bases not matched to a gene: 10. There are 14 residues in the CDR3. Germline lookup yields CDR1 ENHRY and CDR2 SYGVKD. The method was immunoSEQ multiplex PCR; TCRdb's version includes in-frame clones alone and lacks a portion of them. Found here are about 330,000 clones, around 87% of them singletons; the top ten hold roughly 5.2%.

This sequence joins TRBV10-3 and TRBJ1-2, with TRBD1 identical over 7 bases. Sequencing used PBMCs or T cells enriched from blood (not recorded which). The receptor comes from a woman aged 30 to 39 who had recovered from COVID-19. The CDR3 bases are TGTGCCATCAGTGAGGCAGGGACAGCGGCCCACTACACCTTC. It encodes CAISEAGTAAHYTF.